The subject of this entry is one T cell receptor (beta chain). Antigen: not known. The sample comes from a study of OX40 agonist ivuxolimab in advanced cancers. Regarding the study as a whole: At 0.1 to 3.0 mg/kg and by week 6, CD4+ and CD8+ T cells in the blood had expanded clonally.

Trimming removed 0 bases from V and 0 bases from J, with 10 bases in between. Germline V gene sequence: CDR1 SGDLS, CDR2 YYNGEE. The CDR3 is 15 amino acids. Repertoires were generated with immunoSEQ multiplex PCR, while TCRdb's copy carries only in-frame clones and drops some. The data hold more than 50,000 clones, with approximately 90% observed a single time. V usage is TRBV9 and J usage is TRBJ2-7, with D possibly matching TRBD2 (6 bases). The sequences come from CD4+ or CD8+ T cells sorted from blood, collected in a trial of the OX40 agonist ivuxolimab. The TCR originated in an adult with an advanced solid tumor such as melanoma, head and neck, liver or kidney cancer. The CDR3 is CASSVDGGSSYEQYF. The CDR3 DNA follows: TGTGCCAGCAGCGTAGATGGGGGGAGCTCCTACGAGCAGTACTTC.